A selection of T cell receptor beta chains follows, all from one sample in a study of blood T cell repertoires in COVID-19. The repertoire was sequenced with immunoSEQ multiplex PCR; TCRdb's copy has only in-frame clones and lacks some. The data show a few hundred thousand clones, with roughly 90% seen just once and 8.9% held by the top ten. Sequences were obtained from PBMCs or T cells enriched from blood (not recorded which). These receptors all come from a woman aged 18-30 years who had recovered from COVID-19. CDR3s include the opening cysteine and the closing phenylalanine or tryptophan. D genes are given only for firm matches. Size tells how often a clone was seen (once, few, many) or the class of an expanded clone, and some rows leave it out.

d_gene	j_gene	v_gene	abundance	CDR3nt	CDR3aa
NA	TRBJ1-3	TRBV6-5	NA	TGTGCCAGCAGACCCGGGTCGAGGCCTGGAAACACCATATATTTT	CASRPGSRPGNTIYF
TRBD2	TRBJ2-3	TRBV7-2	NA	TGTGCCAGCAGCTCGACTAGCGGGAGTTCAGATACGCAGTATTTT	CASSSTSGSSDTQYF
TRBD1	TRBJ2-6	TRBV29-1	NA	TGCAGCGTTGCCGGGACAGGTTCTGGGGCCAACGTCCTGACTTTC	CSVAGTGSGANVLTF
TRBD2	TRBJ2-2	TRBV19	NA	TGTGCCAGTAGTATGGCAGGGTTACGCGGGAGGGCGAACACCGGGGAGCTGTTTTTT	CASSMAGLRGRANTGELFF
NA	TRBJ1-1	TRBV20-1	NA	TGCAGTGCTAGTAGGCCGTCGTCGACTTTGAACACTGAAGCTTTCTTT	CSASRPSSTLNTEAFF
NA	TRBJ2-7	TRBV9	NA	TGTGCCAGCTCGGATACGGGAGCTCCCTACGAGCAGTACTTC	CASSDTGAPYEQYF
TRBD2	TRBJ2-3	TRBV6-5	NA	TGTGCCGGCGGGACTAGCGGGGGGACAGATACGCAGTATTTT	CAGGTSGGTDTQYF
NA	TRBJ1-3	TRBV7-6	once	TGTGCCAGCAGCTTAGGGGACCGAGGCCCCGCGGGGGACACCATATATTTT	CASSLGDRGPAGDTIYF
NA	TRBJ1-4	TRBV6-4	NA	TGTGCCAGACCTCAGGGCTCCCCTAATGAAAAACTGTTTTTT	CARPQGSPNEKLFF
NA	TRBJ2-1	TRBV7-9	NA	TGTGCCAGCAGCTTAGGAGCTTTAGGGGGTGAGCAGTTCTTC	CASSLGALGGEQFF
NA	TRBJ2-1	TRBV12-3/TRBV12-4	once	TGTGCCAGCAGCACTAGGTTTAATGAGCAGTTCTTC	CASSTRFNEQFF
TRBD1	TRBJ2-7	TRBV19	NA	TGTGCCAGTAGCCCGGGACAGAGCACCTACGAGCAGTACTTC	CASSPGQSTYEQYF
NA	TRBJ1-3	TRBV2	NA	TGTGCCAGCAGTGCCCAGGAGGGCTCCGGAAACACCATATATTTT	CASSAQEGSGNTIYF
NA	TRBJ1-1	TRBV28	once	TGTGCCAGCAGTTCCCTCGGACGGACAATGAACACTGAAGCTTTCTTT	CASSSLGRTMNTEAFF
NA	TRBJ1-5	TRBV2	few	TGTGCCAGCAGTGATGAGGGTATTCGTCAGCCCCAGCATTTT	CASSDEGIRQPQHF
TRBD1	TRBJ1-4	TRBV13	NA	TGTGCCAGCAGACCGGACAGGGATAATGAAAAACTGTTTTTT	CASRPDRDNEKLFF
TRBD2	TRBJ2-5	TRBV7-2	NA	TGTGCCAGCAGCTTAGCAGGGCGACTAGCGGGGGGGATCGAGACCCAGTACTTC	CASSLAGRLAGGIETQYF
TRBD1	TRBJ2-7	TRBV19	NA	TGTGCCAGTAGGGACGGGACAGCCCTCTCCTACGAGCAGTACTTC	CASRDGTALSYEQYF
TRBD1	TRBJ2-7	TRBV6-5	NA	TGTGCCAGCAGTCGAAACAGGGACAGCGAGGGGGAGCAGTACTTC	CASSRNRDSEGEQYF
TRBD1	TRBJ2-1	TRBV7-9	NA	TGTGCCAGCGGACTCCGGGACAGGGGGCGCGGTGAGCAGTTCTTC	CASGLRDRGRGEQFF
NA	TRBJ1-1	TRBV2	NA	TGTGCCAGCAGTGGACCGAACACAGGGAACACTGAAGCTTTCTTT	CASSGPNTGNTEAFF
NA	TRBJ2-7	TRBV7-9	NA	TGTGCCAGCAGCTACCAAAGCCCCCGGACTAATCCCTACGAGCAGTACTTC	CASSYQSPRTNPYEQYF
NA	TRBJ1-4	TRBV19	NA	TGTGCCAGCAACGGACGCCCCGGACAGAGGTCTAATGAAAAACTGTTTTTT	CASNGRPGQRSNEKLFF
NA	TRBJ2-3	TRBV7-8	NA	TGTGCCAGCGCCCTACCCCTTGCCTCAGGGGCAAGCACAGATACGCAGTATTTT	CASALPLASGASTDTQYF
TRBD1	TRBJ1-4	TRBV9	NA	TGTGCCAGCAGCGTAAGGGGAGACAGGGTGGGTGAAAAACTGTTTTTT	CASSVRGDRVGEKLFF
TRBD1	TRBJ1-2	TRBV7-8	NA	TGTGCCAGCAGCTTAGAATTTTTGGGACAGCCTCCCCAGGCTGGCTACACCTTC	CASSLEFLGQPPQAGYTF
NA	TRBJ1-6	TRBV18	NA	TGTGCCAGCTCACCCGCGGGAGGGGACGGCCCCAGATCACCCCTCCACTTT	CASSPAGGDGPRSPLHF
NA	TRBJ1-2	TRBV10-3	NA	TGTGCCATTACCGGGACACTCAACTATGGCTACACCTTC	CAITGTLNYGYTF
TRBD1	TRBJ2-4	TRBV5-8	NA	TGTGCCAGCACAATTGCGGGACAGGGGCAAAACATTCAGTACTTC	CASTIAGQGQNIQYF
NA	TRBJ1-2	TRBV5-1	NA	TGCGCCAGCAGCTCGGGCTTGACAGCTAACTATGGCTACACCTTC	CASSSGLTANYGYTF
NA	TRBJ2-6	TRBV20-1	NA	TGCAGTGCTAGTGGAGTACCCGGGGCCAACGTCCTGACTTTC	CSASGVPGANVLTF
NA	TRBJ2-7	TRBV5-1	NA	TGCGCCAGCAGCTTGGCCGCCGGAGGAGATAGGCAGTACTTC	CASSLAAGGDRQYF
TRBD2	TRBJ2-2	TRBV19	NA	TGTGCCAGTAGTGAGAGGGGACTAGGTCACACCGGGGAGCTGTTTTTT	CASSERGLGHTGELFF
NA	TRBJ2-5	TRBV6-5	once	TGTGCCAGCGGGGGTACAGGGGAGACCCAGTACTTC	CASGGTGETQYF
NA	TRBJ2-1	TRBV9	NA	TGTGCCAGCAGTGGGGACTCCAAGTACAATGAGCAGTTCTTC	CASSGDSKYNEQFF
NA	TRBJ2-2	TRBV5-4	NA	TGTGCCAGCAGCCGAGGGCAGGGACAGAACACCGGGGAGCTGTTTTTT	CASSRGQGQNTGELFF
TRBD1	TRBJ2-3	TRBV4-3	many	TGCGCCAGCTCGCAAACAGGGGCTATCTCGGATACGCAGTATTTT	CASSQTGAISDTQYF
TRBD1	TRBJ2-3	TRBV9	NA	TGTGCCAGCAGCACGCACAGGGGTGGATGGACAGATACGCAGTATTTT	CASSTHRGGWTDTQYF
TRBD2	TRBJ2-5	TRBV9	NA	TGTGCCAGCAGCGTAGGGGGACTAGCGGGACAAGAGACCCAGTACTTC	CASSVGGLAGQETQYF
NA	TRBJ1-2	TRBV18	once	TGTGCCAGCTCACCCCCTGTGAGCCAGGGAAGCTATGGCTACACCTTC	CASSPPVSQGSYGYTF
NA	TRBJ1-1	TRBV28	NA	TGTGCCAGCAGCTCTCCCCGGCGACACCCGAACACTGAAGCTTTCTTT	CASSSPRRHPNTEAFF
NA	TRBJ2-1	TRBV19	NA	TGTGCCAGTAGTACCCGGGGTTCTGGCTACAATGAGCAGTTCTTC	CASSTRGSGYNEQFF